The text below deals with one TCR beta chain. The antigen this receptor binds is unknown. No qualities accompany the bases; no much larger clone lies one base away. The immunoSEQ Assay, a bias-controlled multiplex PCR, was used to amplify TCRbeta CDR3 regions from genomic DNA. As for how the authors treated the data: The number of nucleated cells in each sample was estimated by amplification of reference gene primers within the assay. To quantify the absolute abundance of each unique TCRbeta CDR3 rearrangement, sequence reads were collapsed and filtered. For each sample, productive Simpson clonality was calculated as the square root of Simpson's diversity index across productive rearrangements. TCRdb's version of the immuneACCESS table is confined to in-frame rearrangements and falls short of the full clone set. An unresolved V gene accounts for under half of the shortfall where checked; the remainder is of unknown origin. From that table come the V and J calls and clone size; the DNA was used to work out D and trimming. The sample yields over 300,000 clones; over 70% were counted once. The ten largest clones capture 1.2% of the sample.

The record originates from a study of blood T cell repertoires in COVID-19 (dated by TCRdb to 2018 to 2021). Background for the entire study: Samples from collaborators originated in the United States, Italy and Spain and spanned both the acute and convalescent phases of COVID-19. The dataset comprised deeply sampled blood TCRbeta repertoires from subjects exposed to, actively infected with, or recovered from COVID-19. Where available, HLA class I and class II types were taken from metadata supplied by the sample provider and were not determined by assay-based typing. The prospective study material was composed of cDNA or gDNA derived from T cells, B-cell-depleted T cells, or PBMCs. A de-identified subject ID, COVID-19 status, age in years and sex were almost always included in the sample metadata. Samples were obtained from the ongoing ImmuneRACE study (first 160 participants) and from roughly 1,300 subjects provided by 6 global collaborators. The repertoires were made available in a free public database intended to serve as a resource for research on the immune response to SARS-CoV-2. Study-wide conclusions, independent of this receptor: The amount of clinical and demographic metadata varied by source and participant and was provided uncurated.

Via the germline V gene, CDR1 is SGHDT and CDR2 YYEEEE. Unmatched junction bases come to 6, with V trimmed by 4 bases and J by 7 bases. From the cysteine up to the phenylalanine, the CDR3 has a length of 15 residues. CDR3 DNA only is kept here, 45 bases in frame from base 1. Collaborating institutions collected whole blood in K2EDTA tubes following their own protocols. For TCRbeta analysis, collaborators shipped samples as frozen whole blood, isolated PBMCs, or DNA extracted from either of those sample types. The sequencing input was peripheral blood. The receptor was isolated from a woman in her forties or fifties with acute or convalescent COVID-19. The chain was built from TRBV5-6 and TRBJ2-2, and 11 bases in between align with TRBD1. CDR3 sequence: CASSVGQGAFGELFF. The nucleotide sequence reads TGTGCCAGCAGCGTCGGACAGGGGGCCTTCGGGGAGCTGTTTTTT. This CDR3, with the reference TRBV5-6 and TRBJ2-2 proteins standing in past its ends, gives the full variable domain DAGVTQSPTHLIKTRGQQVTLRCSPKSGHDTVSWYQQALGQGPQFIFQYYEEEERQRGNFPDRFSGHQFPNYSSELNVNALLLGDSALYLCASSVGQGAFGELFFGEGSRLTVL.